What follows is one T cell receptor (beta chain) and its context. Participants reported their clinical history, and cohort assignment relied on those reports. Before being deemed recovered, Cohort 3 donors had two negative PCRs, clearance, or symptom resolution. TCRdb's table, derived via immunoSEQ multiplex PCR, lists solely in-frame clones and lacks some. The sample has 300,000 to 400,000 clones; around 91% are singletons. The data derive from a study of blood T cell repertoires in COVID-19. For the study at large: COVID-19 samples, acute and convalescent, were from the United States, Italy and Spain.

The TCR was taken from a man aged 18 to 30 who had recovered from COVID-19. The sequenced sample was PBMCs or T cells enriched from blood (not recorded which).

The CDR3 sequence: CASSELRGVNSPLHF. The CDR3 DNA reads as TGTGCCAGCAGTGAATTACGCGGGGTAAATTCACCCCTCCACTTT. V and J are TRBV2 and TRBJ1-6; D unclear. The V and J ends lost 2 bases and 7 bases respectively, with 12 bases between them. This CDR3 spans 15 amino acids. Germline CDR1 reads SNHLY; CDR2 reads FYNNEI.